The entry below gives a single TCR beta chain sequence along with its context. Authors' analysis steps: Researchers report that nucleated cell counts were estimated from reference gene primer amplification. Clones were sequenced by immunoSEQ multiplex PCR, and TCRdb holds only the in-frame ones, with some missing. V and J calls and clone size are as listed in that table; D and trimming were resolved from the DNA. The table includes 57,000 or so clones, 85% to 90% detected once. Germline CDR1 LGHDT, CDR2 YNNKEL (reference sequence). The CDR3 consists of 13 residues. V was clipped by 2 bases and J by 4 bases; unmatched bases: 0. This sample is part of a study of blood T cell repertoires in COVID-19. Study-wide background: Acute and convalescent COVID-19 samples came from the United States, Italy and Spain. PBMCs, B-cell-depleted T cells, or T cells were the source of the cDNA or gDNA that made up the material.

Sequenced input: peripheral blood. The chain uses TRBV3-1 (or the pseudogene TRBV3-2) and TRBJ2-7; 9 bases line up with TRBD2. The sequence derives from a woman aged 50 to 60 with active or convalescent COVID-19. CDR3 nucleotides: TGTGCCAGCAGCCAACTAGCGGGATACGAGCAGTACTTC. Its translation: CASSQLAGYEQYF.